The 6 T cell receptor beta chains reported below all come from one sample, sequenced in a study of CD8 T cells in ankylosing spondylitis. In TCRdb, the 5' RACE reads were re-called with MiXCR into one record per CDR3 protein. The profile shows around 220,000 distinct CDR3 sequences, roughly a tenth of them singletons. The sample consisted of blood, either unsorted or a sorted T cell fraction (not recorded which). These TCRs come from a male donor with ankylosing spondylitis or in good health (not recorded which).

This clonotype was seen ten or more times. The V and J genes are TRBV7-3 and TRBJ2-1, with D possibly TRBD2 on 6 matching bases. Trimming removed 3 bases at V and 8 bases at J, with 11 bases between. Germline CDR1 SGHTA, CDR2 FQGTGA. The CDR3 runs 13 residues. The CDR3: CASSFAGSDEQFF. CDR3 DNA: TGTGCCAGCAGCTTTGCGGGGAGCGATGAGCAGTTCTTC.

About this clonotype itself: A clone one base away is much larger, so this may be a read error. The V and J genes are TRBV12-3 or TRBV12-4 and TRBJ1-3; D perhaps matches TRBD1 (5 bases). This CDR3 has 14 amino acids. Trimming removed 11 bases from V and 1 base from J, with 15 bases in between. CDR3 amino acids: CAGTWGLSGNTIYF. CDR3 nucleotides: TGTGCCGGCACCTGGGGGTTATCTGGAAACACCATATATTTT.

This clonotype occurred many times. Here the CDR3 reads CSAPDRGRDEQFF. The CDR3 DNA reads as TGCAGTGCCCCGGACAGGGGAAGAGATGAGCAGTTCTTC. The V call is TRBV20-1, the J call TRBJ2-1; 9 bases are a match to TRBD1. Germline values: CDR1 DFQATT, CDR2 SNEGSKA (reference sequence). With 6 bases clipped from V and 8 bases from J, the junction kept 8 bases outside the gene matches. The CDR3 covers 13 residues.

This clonotype was observed at least ten times. The chain employs TRBV12-3 or TRBV12-4 and TRBJ2-3; 10 bases agree with TRBD1. V lost 3 bases, J lost 4 bases, and 4 bases stayed unmatched. The CDR3 extends over 15 amino acids. CDR3 DNA: TGTGCCAGCAGTTTTAGGACAGGGGGAGCAGATACGCAGTATTTT. This sequence encodes CASSFRTGGADTQYF.

This clonotype was seen a handful of times. This sequence joins TRBV6-5 and TRBJ2-5; weak D call: TRBD1 (5 bases). The CDR3 length is 11 residues. Trimming took 8 bases from V and 4 from J, leaving 8 bases between them. Per germline, CDR1 MNHEY and CDR2 SVGAGI. The CDR3 nucleotides are TGTGCCAGCGGACAAAGAGAGACCCAGTACTTC. This translates into CASGQRETQYF.

This clonotype has a handful of counts. V usage is TRBV7-2 and J usage is TRBJ2-3; TRBD2 matches 10 bases. Germline-derived CDR1 and CDR2 are SGHTA and FQGNSA. The J segment lost 2 bases and the V segment lost 5 bases, leaving 4 bases of the junction unmatched. This CDR3 is built from 15 residues. The CDR3 here is CASSRLAGVTDTQYF. DNA for the CDR3: TGTGCCAGCAGCCGTCTAGCGGGGGTCACAGATACGCAGTATTTT.